The T cell receptor beta chain under discussion was sequenced for a study of blood T cell repertoires in COVID-19. Study-wide context: T cells, B-cell-depleted T cells, or PBMCs provided the cDNA or gDNA that served as material.

Only in-frame clones appear in the TCRdb table, and some are missing; sequencing was by immunoSEQ multiplex PCR. The sample consists of 250,000 to 300,000 clones, about nine tenths of them appearing once. Germline CDR1 MGHRA, CDR2 YSYEKL. The trim removed 1 base at V and 8 bases at J, leaving 11 bases unmatched. The CDR3 spans 17 residues. The sample comprised peripheral blood. The rearrangement joins TRBV4-1 to TRBJ2-1, with 10 bases that match TRBD2. This sequence was found in a woman aged 25 to 39 with COVID-19, enrolled during active disease. CDR3 sequence: CASSQVRLVAGGYEQFF. The CDR3 DNA reads TGCGCCAGCAGCCAAGTACGGTTAGTAGCGGGAGGCTATGAGCAGTTCTTC.